Presented here are 23 T cell receptor beta chains from one specimen sequenced in a study of response to subunit inactivated influenza vaccine. TCRdb ran MiXCR on the RT-PCR reads and lists one entry per CDR3 protein. The table shows hundreds of thousands of distinct CDR3 sequences, with 10% to 15% occurring only once. Sequencing was performed on PBMCs from blood, taken on the day of vaccination. The source of these receptors is a man aged 45-65 years who received an inactivated influenza vaccine.

This clonotype appeared many times. The rearrangement links TRBV11-2 to TRBJ2-7, with TRBD2 matching 10 bases. The V gene end was trimmed by 6 bases and the J gene end by 10 bases; junction bases not matched to a gene: 12. The CDR3 contains 14 residues. Looked up from germline, CDR1 is SGHAT and CDR2 is FQNNGV. The CDR3 bases are TGTGCCAGCAGGTTGGCTAGCGGGGGATTGGGTCAGTACTTC. Encoded protein: CASRLASGGLGQYF. Drawing the rest from reference TRBV11-2 and TRBJ2-7, the complete variable domain is EAGVAQSPRYKIIEKRQSVAFWCNPISGHATLYWYQQILGQGPKLLIQFQNNGVVDDSQLPKDRFSAERLKGVDSTLKIQPAKLEDSAVYLCASRLASGGLGQYFGPGTRLTVT.

J is TRBJ1-2 and V is TRBV11-2; perhaps TRBD1 as D (6 bases). V lost 8 bases and J 7 bases, leaving 14 bases between the germline ends. The CDR3 covers 12 residues. The germline CDR1 and CDR2 sequences are SGHAT and FQNNGV. CDR3 sequence: CASGPGAFGYTF. In DNA, the CDR3 is TGTGCCAGCGGCCCAGGGGCCTTTGGCTACACCTTC.

The chain couples TRBV6-2 or TRBV6-3 to TRBJ2-2; possible D gene TRBD1, 6 bases. The CDR3 consists of 13 residues. CDR1 and CDR2 from the germline V gene are MNHEY and SVGEGT. The V end was cut by 1 base, the J end by 6 bases, with 6 bases between. The CDR3 DNA follows: TGTGCCAGCAGTTACTGGGGGCCCGGGGAGCTGTTTTTT. Translation: CASSYWGPGELFF.

V usage is TRBV9 and J usage is TRBJ2-1; no reliable D call. V dropped 1 base and J dropped 5 bases, with 7 bases sitting between them. Germline CDR1 and CDR2: SGDLS and YYNGEE. CDR3 length equals 13 residues. Here the CDR3 reads CASSVLPNNEQFF. The CDR3 nucleotides read TGTGCCAGCAGCGTACTCCCTAACAATGAGCAGTTCTTC. The complete variable domain, with remaining parts taken from reference TRBV9 and TRBJ2-1, reads DSGVTQTPKHLITATGQRVTLRCSPRSGDLSVYWYQQSLDQGLQFLIQYYNGEERAKGNILERFSAQQFPDLHSELNLSSLELGDSALYFCASSVLPNNEQFFGPGTRLTVL.

The chain combines TRBV28 with TRBJ2-7; TRBD2 matches at 8 bases. The CDR3 loop spans 15 amino acids. In germline, CDR1 is MDHEN, CDR2 SYDVKM. After removal of 8 bases from V and 7 bases from J, the junction contained 16 bases not matched to a gene. CDR3 bases: TGTGCCAGCTGCCCCCCTCCCGGACTAGCTAATGAGCAGTACTTC. It encodes CASCPPPGLANEQYF.

This clonotype has only a few counts. The rearrangement uses TRBV4-3 and TRBJ2-3; the D call may be TRBD1 or TRBD2 (6 bases each). V lost 0 bases and J 3 bases, leaving 13 bases between the germline ends. The CDR3 length is 16 residues. Per the germline V gene, CDR1 is LGHNA and CDR2 is YSLEER. The CDR3 is CASSQDQGRRTDTQYF. The CDR3 DNA is TGCGCCAGCAGCCAAGATCAGGGGAGGAGGACAGATACGCAGTATTTT.

This clonotype was detected only a few times. The chain joins TRBV20-1 to TRBJ2-7, with TRBD1 matching 7 bases. The CDR3 is made up of 10 amino acids. Germline values: CDR1 DFQATT, CDR2 SNEGSKA (reference sequence). Trimming at V came to 5 bases and at J to 10 bases, leaving 5 bases not matched to a gene. Here the CDR3 reads CSAYRGGQYF. The CDR3 nucleotides read TGCAGTGCTTACAGGGGCGGCCAGTACTTC.

The V call is TRBV5-5, the J call TRBJ2-5, with TRBD1 matching over 8 bases. After removal of 0 bases from V and 6 bases from J, the junction contained 10 bases not matched to a gene. The CDR3 totals 16 residues. Germline V CDR1 and CDR2: SGHKS, YYEKEE (reference sequence). The CDR3 coding sequence is TGTGCCAGCAGCTTGGGTCCAGGGGGCGCCGGGCAGACCCAGTACTTC. Encoded protein: CASSLGPGGAGQTQYF.

The chain carries TRBV7-3 and TRBJ2-1; TRBD2 agrees at 8 bases. V lost 1 base to trimming and J lost 2 bases; unmatched junction nucleotides: 1. The germline gives CDR1 SGHTA, CDR2 FQGTGA. This CDR3 region has 15 residues. The CDR3 nucleotides are TGTGCCAGCAGCTTAAACGGGAGGGCCTACAATGAGCAGTTCTTC. Translation gives CASSLNGRAYNEQFF.

This clonotype was recorded a few times. This chain's CDR3 is CASSRGTSGSFRDEQFF. The CDR3 DNA reads TGCGCCAGCAGCCGTGGGACTAGCGGGAGTTTTAGGGATGAGCAGTTCTTC. This chain links TRBV5-1 with TRBJ2-1; 14 nucleotides line up with TRBD2. The CDR3 is made up of 17 amino acids. J was trimmed by 8 bases and V by 4 bases; bases with no gene match: 11. The germline V gene has CDR1 SGHRS and CDR2 YFSETQ. Together with reference TRBV5-1 and TRBJ2-1, the CDR3 gives the full variable domain: KAGVTQTPRYLIKTRGQQVTLSCSPISGHRSVSWYQQTPGQGLQFLFEYFSETQRNKGNFPGRFSGRQFSNSRSEMNVSTLELGDSALYLCASSRGTSGSFRDEQFFGPGTRLTVL.

This clonotype was detected ten times or more. The genes are TRBV9 and TRBJ2-3, with TRBD2 matching over 9 bases. After removal of 4 bases from V and 2 bases from J, the junction contained 8 bases not matched to a gene. This CDR3 contains 16 residues. The germline V gene encodes CDR1 SGDLS and CDR2 YYNGEE. The CDR3 DNA is TGTGCCAGCAGCCTGAACCCTAGCGGGATCACAGATACGCAGTATTTT. Amino acids: CASSLNPSGITDTQYF. The whole variable domain, remainder taken from reference TRBV9 and TRBJ2-3, is DSGVTQTPKHLITATGQRVTLRCSPRSGDLSVYWYQQSLDQGLQFLIQYYNGEERAKGNILERFSAQQFPDLHSELNLSSLELGDSALYFCASSLNPSGITDTQYFGPGTRLTVL.

The sample holds one count of this clonotype. V and J are TRBV9 and TRBJ1-1; perhaps TRBD1 as D (5 bases). V was trimmed by 0 bases and J by 4 bases, leaving 13 bases between them. This CDR3 contains 15 residues. CDR1 is SGDLS and CDR2 is YYNGEE in the germline V gene. The CDR3 sequence: CASSVGDRLSTEAFF. CDR3 sequence (DNA): TGTGCCAGCAGCGTAGGGGACCGCCTGAGCACTGAAGCTTTCTTT.

With regard to this clonotype: One end of the junction varies from germline; a read error may be responsible. This chain links TRBV5-1 with TRBJ2-6, with D unresolved. The CDR3 contains 14 residues. Germline V gene sequence: CDR1 SGHRS, CDR2 YFSETQ. The CDR3 reads CATSNSSGANVLTF. CDR3 DNA: TGCGCCACCAGCAACAGCTCTGGGGCCAACGTCCTGACTTTC.

The CDR3 region is CAISGNRGTSYEQYF. The CDR3 nucleotides are TGTGCCATCAGTGGGAACAGGGGGACCTCCTACGAGCAGTACTTC. The chain employs TRBV10-3 and TRBJ2-7; 8 positions agree with TRBD1. After removal of 4 bases from V and 0 bases from J, the junction contained 5 bases not matched to a gene. CDR1 ENHRY and CDR2 SYGVKD come from the germline V gene. This CDR3 is 15 amino acids long.

The chain is built from TRBV7-9 and TRBJ2-3; 9 nucleotides agree with TRBD2. V lost 6 bases to trimming and J lost 8 bases; unmatched junction nucleotides: 15. This CDR3 spans 16 amino acids. Germline CDR1 and CDR2: SEHNR and FQNEAQ (reference sequence). CDR3 in DNA: TGTGCCAGCAGTCCCGAATCGAGCGGGAGGTCTGGTACGCAGTATTTT. Its protein product is CASSPESSGRSGTQYF.

V gene TRBV7-2 combines with J gene TRBJ2-7, with D perhaps matching TRBD1 or TRBD2 (6 bases each). This CDR3 spans 16 amino acids. CDR1 and CDR2 (germline): SGHTA, FQGNSA. V lost 2 bases, J lost 0 bases, and 14 bases lay in between. The CDR3 loop is CASSLLGGYLSYEQYF. CDR3 coding DNA: TGTGCCAGCAGCTTATTGGGGGGCTATCTCTCCTACGAGCAGTACTTC.

This clonotype appeared many times. The chain recombines TRBV20-1 with TRBJ2-6; no clear D. Germline V CDR1 and CDR2: DFQATT, SNEGSKA (reference sequence). The CDR3 is 15 amino acids. The V end lost 3 bases, the J end lost 1 base, and 10 bases lay between the germline ends. The CDR3 sequence: CSASCVESGANVLTF. CDR3 DNA: TGCAGTGCTAGCTGTGTAGAGTCTGGGGCCAACGTCCTGACTTTC.

This clonotype was found a few times. The CDR3 nucleotides are TGTGCCAGCAGTTCAGGACAGGGAGGGGTGTACAATGAGCAGTTCTTC. Translation gives CASSSGQGGVYNEQFF. The chain couples TRBV28 to TRBJ2-1; D might be TRBD1 (8 bases). Germline loops: CDR1 MDHEN, CDR2 SYDVKM. The CDR3 is 16 residues long. Deletions cut 4 bases from V and 4 bases from J, with 17 bases between.

The chain recombines TRBV10-3 with TRBJ2-3; 8 bases align to TRBD1. The trim removed 0 bases at V and 2 bases at J, leaving 4 bases unmatched. Germline assignment: CDR1 ENHRY and CDR2 SYGVKD. The CDR3 runs 16 residues. CDR3 coding DNA: TGTGCCATCAGTGAGTCGACAGGGGCGCCCACAGATACGCAGTATTTT. This sequence encodes CAISESTGAPTDTQYF.

This clonotype was seen a handful of times. The chain joins TRBV11-1 to TRBJ2-6; D remains unclear. The CDR3 loop spans 18 amino acids. From germline, CDR1 is SGHAT and CDR2 FQDESV (reference sequence). Between the trimmed V and J ends, which lost 4 bases and 4 bases, there was a span of 20 bases. DNA for the CDR3: TGTGCCAGCAGCTCGCTTCCCCCGGGCGTACGGGGGGCCAACGTCCTGACTTTC. This translates into CASSSLPPGVRGANVLTF.

The V call is TRBV25-1, the J call TRBJ2-7, with a possible D match to TRBD2 (7 bases). CDR1 is MGHDK, CDR2 SYGVNS, per germline. V was shortened by 1 base and J by 2 bases, with 15 bases between the two germline ends. CDR3 size: 16 residues. CDR3 sequence reads: CASSESDSGTPYEQYF. For the CDR3, the DNA is TGTGCCAGCAGTGAATCGGACAGCGGGACGCCCTACGAGCAGTACTTC.

V and J are TRBV12-3 or TRBV12-4 and TRBJ2-3, with TRBD2 matching over 12 bases. The CDR3 is made up of 18 amino acids. Trimming at V came to 3 bases and at J to 0 bases, leaving 7 bases not matched to a gene. For the CDR3, the DNA is TGTGCCAGCAGTTTCTGGGCTAGCGGGAGGGGTAGCACAGATACGCAGTATTTT. It specifies CASSFWASGRGSTDTQYF.

The rearrangement links TRBV12-3 or TRBV12-4 to TRBJ2-7, with 11 bases aligning to TRBD2. This CDR3 has 16 amino acids. The V and J ends lost 3 bases and 5 bases, in that order; junction bases with no gene match: 9. The CDR3 nucleotides read TGTGCCAGCAGTTTCTGGGACCTAGCGGGGGGTGACGAGCAGTACTTC. Its translation is CASSFWDLAGGDEQYF.